A selection of T cell receptor beta chains follows, all from one sample in a study of identical twins. TCRdb recomputed calls from the 5' RACE reads with MiXCR, one row per CDR3 protein. The sample has hundreds of thousands of distinct CDR3 sequences; around a sixth are singletons. These data were also filed under a second study, of T cells expressing NK-cell markers.

Sequencing was performed on PBMCs. The receptors here all came from a woman under 30 in good health. Both conserved end residues are part of each CDR3. Each record gives: J gene, D gene, V gene, clone size, CDR3 length, CDR3 protein, CDR3 DNA. A D gene is named only where the DNA matches it firmly. A clone size is listed for some rows: how often the clone was seen (once, few, many), or a class if it is expanded.

TRBJ2-1	TRBD2	TRBV5-4	-	16	CASSRIGGGATNEQFF	TGTGCCAGCAGTCGGATAGGCGGGGGGGCCACAAATGAGCAGTTCTTC
TRBJ2-6	TRBD2	TRBV11-2	few	20	CASSLEERGLWLTGANVLTF	TGTGCCAGCAGCTTAGAGGAGCGGGGCCTGTGGCTAACTGGGGCCAACGTCCTGACTTTC
TRBJ1-2	-	TRBV12-3/TRBV12-4	-	12	CASSLNGRGYTF	TGTGCCAGCAGTTTAAATGGGAGGGGCTACACCTTC
TRBJ2-3	-	TRBV9	few	15	CASSVAPLVTDTQYF	TGTGCCAGCAGCGTAGCCCCACTCGTCACAGATACGCAGTATTTT
TRBJ1-1	-	TRBV29-1	-	11	CSVAVGTEAFF	TGCAGCGTTGCGGTCGGGACTGAAGCTTTCTTT
TRBJ2-2	-	TRBV10-3	-	13	CAISEGSTGELFF	TGTGCCATCAGTGAAGGTAGCACCGGGGAGCTGTTTTTT
TRBJ2-2	-	TRBV6-1	few	16	CASRPHIVANTGELFF	TGTGCCAGCCGCCCCCACATCGTCGCGAACACCGGGGAGCTGTTTTTT
TRBJ2-1	-	TRBV12-3/TRBV12-4	-	17	CASSLTGRTNSYNEQFF	TGTGCCAGCAGTCTTACAGGGAGGACTAACTCCTACAATGAGCAGTTCTTC
TRBJ2-3	-	TRBV7-2	once	15	CASSLVKGRLDTQYF	TGTGCCAGCAGCTTAGTTAAGGGGCGATTGGATACGCAGTATTTT
TRBJ1-3	-	TRBV6-6	many	13	CASSRDVGNTIYF	TGTGCCAGCAGTCGGGACGTAGGAAACACCATATATTTT
TRBJ2-2	TRBD2	TRBV29-1	few	16	CSVASSGLAAGGELFF	TGCAGCGTTGCTTCGTCGGGACTAGCGGCTGGCGGGGAGCTGTTTTTT
TRBJ2-3	-	TRBV5-1	-	16	CASSLSQVPSTDTQYF	TGCGCCAGCAGCCTCAGCCAGGTCCCTAGCACAGATACGCAGTATTTT
TRBJ2-7	TRBD2	TRBV6-1	few	15	CASTPSREVPYEQYF	TGTGCCAGCACCCCCTCTCGGGAGGTTCCTTACGAGCAGTACTTC
TRBJ2-1	-	TRBV12-3/TRBV12-4	few	11	CASSPGPGQFF	TGTGCCAGCAGTCCCGGGCCGGGACAGTTCTTC
TRBJ2-7	-	TRBV19	-	14	CASSITGGAYEQYF	TGTGCCAGTAGTATTACGGGTGGGGCCTACGAGCAGTACTTC
TRBJ2-3	-	TRBV5-5	once	15	CASSRGAGGADTQYF	TGTGCCAGCAGCCGGGGGGCTGGAGGGGCAGATACGCAGTATTTT
TRBJ1-2	-	TRBV6-6	few	12	CASSSLRYGYTF	TGTGCCAGCAGTTCCCTCCGCTATGGCTACACCTTC
TRBJ2-1	-	TRBV29-1	few	12	CSVAGEVDEQFF	TGCAGCGTTGCCGGGGAGGTAGATGAGCAGTTCTTC
TRBJ1-3	-	TRBV12-3/TRBV12-4	-	13	CASKLSSGNTIYF	TGTGCCAGCAAGCTGAGCTCTGGAAACACCATATATTTT
TRBJ2-7	-	TRBV29-1	few	12	CSVGPSSYEQYF	TGCAGCGTTGGCCCTAGCTCCTACGAGCAGTACTTC
TRBJ2-7	-	TRBV5-1	few	17	CASSLFVGRLRSYEQYF	TGCGCCAGCAGCTTGTTCGTCGGGCGGTTGAGATCCTACGAGCAGTACTTC
TRBJ1-1	-	TRBV20-1	-	12	CSASWGVTEAFF	TGCAGTGCTAGTTGGGGGGTCACTGAAGCTTTCTTT
TRBJ2-7	TRBD1	TRBV5-1	many	16	CASSLSPGQSSYEQYF	TGCGCCAGCAGCCTGTCCCCGGGACAGTCCTCCTACGAGCAGTACTTC
TRBJ2-3	TRBD2	TRBV20-1	-	17	CSARGLAGRGFTDTQYF	TGCAGTGCTAGAGGACTAGCGGGGAGAGGGTTCACAGATACGCAGTATTTT
TRBJ2-3	-	TRBV5-1	few	15	CASSLGSSSTDTQYF	TGCGCCAGCAGCTTGGGGAGTTCTAGCACAGATACGCAGTATTTT
TRBJ2-5	-	TRBV5-1	few	16	CASSLTPASLLETQYF	TGCGCCAGCAGCCTCACGCCGGCCTCCCTACTAGAGACCCAGTACTTC
TRBJ2-7	-	TRBV6-5	-	16	CASSYSGDGSSYEQYF	TGTGCCAGCAGTTACTCGGGGGACGGTAGCTCCTACGAGCAGTACTTC
TRBJ2-3	TRBD2	TRBV24-1	-	17	CATSEGRLAGIEDTQYF	TGTGCCACCAGTGAGGGGAGACTAGCGGGCATCGAAGATACGCAGTATTTT
TRBJ1-1	-	TRBV23-1	few	12	CASSHQDTEAFF	TGCGCCAGCAGTCATCAAGACACTGAAGCTTTCTTT
TRBJ1-5	-	TRBV20-1	-	14	CSALHWGSNQPQHF	TGCAGTGCTCTGCATTGGGGGAGCAATCAGCCCCAGCATTTT
TRBJ2-7	TRBD1	TRBV5-5	few	14	CASSLDLQGPEQYF	TGTGCCAGCAGCTTGGATTTACAGGGGCCCGAGCAGTACTTC
TRBJ2-7	-	TRBV20-1	few	12	CSASPAASEQYF	TGCAGTGCTAGCCCAGCAGCCTCCGAGCAGTACTTC
TRBJ1-2	-	TRBV7-2	-	14	CASSPDPWAYGYTF	TGTGCCAGCAGCCCCGACCCGTGGGCCTATGGCTACACCTTC
TRBJ2-1	-	TRBV20-1	-	11	CSALGADEQFF	TGCAGTGCCCTAGGGGCGGATGAGCAGTTCTTC
TRBJ2-1	-	TRBV12-3/TRBV12-4	-	12	CASTNFPYEQFF	TGTGCCAGCACCAATTTTCCCTATGAGCAGTTCTTC